Sequencing of this TCR beta chain was carried out in a study of shared clonotypes between healthy human individuals. About the study: The cohort had a couple of women and a few men, ages 18 to 49. Study conclusions and caveats: Naive subsets usually exceeded memory subsets in estimated richness.

V was pared by 5 bases and J by 7 bases, with 12 bases between. This CDR3 is 13 amino acids long. CDR1 and CDR2 (germline): MNHNY, SVGAGI (reference sequence). Authors' analysis steps: Filtering differed because ImmunoSEQ produced junction-only sequences that carried no quality scores. Generated by immunoSEQ multiplex PCR, the TCRdb table keeps only in-frame clones and is missing some. V and J calls plus clone size are reproduced from that table; the DNA served to infer D and trimming. This table has about 2.1 million clones, just over 90% appearing once. A word on this clone: Its cognate antigen is unknown.

CD45RO-negative CD8 cells positively selected for CCR7 made up the naive population, which excluded terminally differentiated effector memory CD45RA+ cells. The healthy adult donors were HIV-negative and reported no recent acute infections or vaccinations. This sequence was found in a young man in good health. Some clones in this sample may be carry-over from other donors' samples. The chain is built from TRBV6-6 and TRBJ2-1; D is ambiguous. Sequenced: naive CD8+ T cells from PBMCs. This chain's CDR3 is CASSQGYLNEQFF. CDR3 nucleotides: TGTGCCAGCAGTCAAGGGTATTTGAATGAGCAGTTCTTC.